Listed below are T cell receptor beta chains from one sample, sequenced in a study of OX40 agonist ivuxolimab in advanced cancers. Produced via immunoSEQ multiplex PCR; TCRdb's table is partial and in-frame only. The repertoire holds 57,000 or so clones, with about 93% as singletons. Sequenced material: CD4+ or CD8+ T cells sorted from blood, taken in a trial of the OX40 agonist ivuxolimab. The receptors were gathered from an adult with an advanced solid tumor such as melanoma, head and neck, liver or kidney cancer. Both conserved end residues are trimmed from each CDR3. D genes are given only for firm matches.

ASSHPSTLRGTEAF	NA	TRBV6-6
ASSYSIGQESYEQY	TRBD1	TRBV6-5
ASSAHPGSEQY	NA	TRBV11-2
ASSTRNEPYNEQF	NA	TRBV13
ASSIDLRGTDTQY	NA	TRBV19
ASRDSHSYEQY	TRBD1	TRBV14
ASLVASGSWDEQY	TRBD2	TRBV6-6
ASSSGTGPYEQY	TRBD1	TRBV7-9
ASDTKLAGAGEQY	TRBD2	TRBV28
ASSPATAIDWDYGYT	NA	TRBV5-6
ASSLSGWGRLDTQY	NA	TRBV27
ASSPGTSGRGELF	TRBD2	TRBV27
ASSSGNEQF	NA	TRBV11-2
ASSQAGQTVYGYT	NA	TRBV4-3
ASSLGVPYEQY	NA	TRBV6-5
ASSQRTSGSSNEQF	TRBD2	TRBV4-1
ASSEWAGTIQY	NA	TRBV2
ASSPRQGGAETQY	TRBD1	TRBV4-1
ASREWTAYNEQF	NA	TRBV5-1
ASSQGGTWDEQY	NA	TRBV4-3
SVAGSGGYT	NA	TRBV29-1
ASSLSAGTHIFYEQY	NA	TRBV27
ASSLAGGLADTQY	TRBD2	TRBV5-1
ASSLRALGQGFYEQY	TRBD1	TRBV11-2
ASSGEGGGANYGYT	NA	TRBV13
ASSLQDRVMY	TRBD1	TRBV5-1
ASSLWGDEQF	NA	TRBV13
ASSQDSGGDEKLF	TRBD1	TRBV4-3
ASSKGEDRGGDEQF	NA	TRBV21-1
ASSLSFSVWGTDGANVLT	NA	TRBV13
ASKTSEWDNEQF	NA	TRBV5-6
ASSRTTRSYEQY	NA	TRBV19
SVEDSGNTIY	NA	TRBV29-1
ASSFAVRTYEQY	NA	TRBV6-5
ASSVVEAPDYEQY	NA	TRBV9